This TCR beta chain was found in a study of monozygotic twins with inflammatory bowel disease. General observations from the study: IBD patients displayed reduced TCRbeta diversity (inverse Simpson) when set against healthy co-twins.

CDR3 size: 13 residues. The germline CDR1 and CDR2 sequences are LGHDT and YNNKEL (reference sequence). Following a re-call of the 5' RACE reads, TCRdb has one entry per CDR3 protein and lacks DNA. Its listing shows about 210,000 distinct CDR3 sequences. Comments on this clonotype: Its antigen is currently unknown.

The chain joins TRBV3-1 to TRBJ1-6; with no DNA, the TCRdb D assignment of TRBD1 cannot be verified. The clonotype comes from a human donor with ulcerative colitis or Crohn's disease, or a healthy co-twin of an affected twin (not recorded which). Material for sequencing was blood. The CDR3: CASRSGTGTPLHF.